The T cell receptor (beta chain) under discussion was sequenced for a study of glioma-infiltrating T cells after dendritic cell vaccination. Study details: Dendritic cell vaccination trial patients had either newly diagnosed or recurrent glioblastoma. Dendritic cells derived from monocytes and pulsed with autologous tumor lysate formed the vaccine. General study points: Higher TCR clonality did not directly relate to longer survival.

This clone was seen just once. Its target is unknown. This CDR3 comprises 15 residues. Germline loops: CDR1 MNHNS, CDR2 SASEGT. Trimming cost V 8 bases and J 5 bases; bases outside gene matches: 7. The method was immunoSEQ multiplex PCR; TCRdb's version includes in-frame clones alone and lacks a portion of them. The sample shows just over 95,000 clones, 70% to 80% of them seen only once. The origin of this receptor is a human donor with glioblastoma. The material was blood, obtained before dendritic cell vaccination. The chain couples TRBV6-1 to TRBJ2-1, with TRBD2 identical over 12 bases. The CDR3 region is CASGRTSGENNEQFF. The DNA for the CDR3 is TGTGCCAGCGGACGGACTAGCGGGGAAAACAATGAGCAGTTCTTC.